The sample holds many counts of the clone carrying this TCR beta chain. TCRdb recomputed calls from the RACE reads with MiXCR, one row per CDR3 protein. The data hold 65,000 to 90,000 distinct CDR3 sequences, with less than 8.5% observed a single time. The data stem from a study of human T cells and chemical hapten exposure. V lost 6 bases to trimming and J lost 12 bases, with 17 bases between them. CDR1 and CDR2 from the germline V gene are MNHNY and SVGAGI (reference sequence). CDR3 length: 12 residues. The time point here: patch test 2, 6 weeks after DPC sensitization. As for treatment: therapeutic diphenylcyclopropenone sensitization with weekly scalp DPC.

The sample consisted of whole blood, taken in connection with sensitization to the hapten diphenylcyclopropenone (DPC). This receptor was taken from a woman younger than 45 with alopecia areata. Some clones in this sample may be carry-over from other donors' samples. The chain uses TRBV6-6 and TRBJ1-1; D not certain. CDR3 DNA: TGTGCCAGCAGCCGCGACCCCCTGGAGACTTTCTTT. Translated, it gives CASSRDPLETFF.